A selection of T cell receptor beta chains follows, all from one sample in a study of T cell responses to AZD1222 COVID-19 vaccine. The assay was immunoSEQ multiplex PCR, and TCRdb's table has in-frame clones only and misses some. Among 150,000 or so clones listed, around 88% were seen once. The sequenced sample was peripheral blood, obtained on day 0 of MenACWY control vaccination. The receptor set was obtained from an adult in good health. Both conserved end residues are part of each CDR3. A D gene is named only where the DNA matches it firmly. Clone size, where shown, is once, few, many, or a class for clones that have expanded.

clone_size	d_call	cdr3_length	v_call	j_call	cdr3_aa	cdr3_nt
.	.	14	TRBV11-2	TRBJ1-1	CASSPPARNTEAFF	TGTGCCAGCAGCCCCCCCGCGCGAAACACTGAAGCTTTCTTT
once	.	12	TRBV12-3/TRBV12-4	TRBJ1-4	CASSSDDEKLFF	TGTGCCAGCAGTTCCGATGATGAAAAACTGTTTTTT
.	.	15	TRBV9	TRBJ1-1	CASSVGAGTNTEAFF	TGTGCCAGCAGCGTGGGGGCTGGGACGAACACTGAAGCTTTCTTT
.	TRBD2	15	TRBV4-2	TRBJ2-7	CASSREGGGAYEQYF	TGTGCCAGCAGCCGGGAGGGCGGAGGGGCCTACGAGCAGTACTTC
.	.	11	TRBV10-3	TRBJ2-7	CAISESHEQYF	TGTGCCATCAGTGAGTCCCACGAGCAGTACTTC
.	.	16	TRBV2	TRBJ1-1	CASSEEAADMNTEAFF	TGTGCCAGCAGTGAGGAGGCGGCAGACATGAACACTGAAGCTTTCTTT
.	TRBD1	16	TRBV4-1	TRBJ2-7	CASSQRSQGAIYEQYF	TGCGCCAGCAGCCAGAGAAGTCAGGGGGCTATCTACGAGCAGTACTTC
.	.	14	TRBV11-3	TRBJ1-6	CASSSDSYNSPLHF	TGTGCCAGCAGCTCGGACAGCTATAATTCACCCCTCCACTTT
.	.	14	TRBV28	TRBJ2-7	CASSLGHRVAEQYF	TGTGCCAGCAGTTTAGGGCACAGGGTAGCCGAGCAGTACTTC
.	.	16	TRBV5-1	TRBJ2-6	CASSTGPVVGANVLTF	TGCGCCAGCAGCACAGGCCCTGTGGTCGGGGCCAACGTCCTGACTTTC
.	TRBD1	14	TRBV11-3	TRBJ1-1	CASRADRGITEAFF	TGTGCCAGCAGAGCGGACAGGGGAATCACTGAAGCTTTCTTT
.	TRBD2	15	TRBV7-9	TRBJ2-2	CASSFLAGHTGELFF	TGTGCCAGCAGCTTTTTAGCGGGACACACCGGGGAGCTGTTTTTT
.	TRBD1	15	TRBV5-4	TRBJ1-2	CASSLSGTGSYGYTF	TGTGCCAGCAGCTTAAGTGGGACAGGGTCCTATGGCTACACCTTC
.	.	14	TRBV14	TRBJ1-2	CASSQIAGTGGYTF	TGTGCCAGCAGCCAAATTGCAGGGACTGGTGGCTACACCTTC
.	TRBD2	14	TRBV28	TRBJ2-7	CASSPGTSLREQYF	TGTGCCAGCAGTCCCGGGACTAGCCTACGCGAGCAGTACTTC
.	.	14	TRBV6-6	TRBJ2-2	CASRTGDGTGELFF	TGTGCCAGCAGGACTGGGGATGGCACCGGGGAGCTGTTTTTT
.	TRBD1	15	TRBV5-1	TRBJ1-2	CASSQHRDRGYGYTF	TGCGCCAGCAGTCAACACCGGGACAGAGGCTATGGCTACACCTTC
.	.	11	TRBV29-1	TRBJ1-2	CSAALGYGYTF	TGCAGCGCCGCCCTAGGGTATGGCTACACCTTC
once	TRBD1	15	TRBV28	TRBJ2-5	CASSRWDRAQETQYF	TGTGCCAGCAGCCGCTGGGACAGGGCACAAGAGACCCAGTACTTC
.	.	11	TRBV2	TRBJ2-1	CASSLYNEQFF	TGTGCCAGCAGTTTATACAATGAGCAGTTCTTC
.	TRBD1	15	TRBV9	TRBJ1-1	CASLSGQGMNTEAFF	TGTGCCAGCCTATCAGGACAGGGGATGAACACTGAAGCTTTCTTT
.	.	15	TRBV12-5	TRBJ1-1	CASGLMGELNTEAFF	TGTGCTAGTGGTTTGATGGGGGAACTAAACACTGAAGCTTTCTTT
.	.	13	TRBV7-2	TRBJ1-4	CASSLVPSGKLFF	TGTGCCAGCAGCTTAGTCCCCTCCGGGAAACTGTTTTTT
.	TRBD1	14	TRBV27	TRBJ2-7	CASSLGQGTNEQYF	TGTGCCAGCAGTTTAGGACAGGGTACCAACGAGCAGTACTTC
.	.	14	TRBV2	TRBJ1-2	CASSENGIGYGYTF	TGTGCCAGCAGTGAAAATGGGATCGGCTATGGCTACACCTTC
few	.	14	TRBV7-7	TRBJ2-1	CASSLGSNGDEQFF	TGTGCTAGCAGCTTAGGGTCGAATGGCGATGAGCAGTTCTTC
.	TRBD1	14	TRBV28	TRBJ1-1	CASSFTGVNTEAFF	TGTGCCAGCAGTTTTACAGGGGTGAACACTGAAGCTTTCTTT
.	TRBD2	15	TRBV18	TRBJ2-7	CASSPVAGAIHEQYF	TGTGCCAGCTCACCAGTGGCGGGAGCCATCCACGAGCAGTACTTC
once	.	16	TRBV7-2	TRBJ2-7	CASSHAPGVSSYEQYF	TGTGCCAGCAGCCACGCTCCAGGAGTCAGCTCCTACGAGCAGTACTTC
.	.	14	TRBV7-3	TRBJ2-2	CASSRNRDTGELFF	TGTGCCAGCAGCCGCAACAGGGACACCGGGGAGCTGTTTTTT
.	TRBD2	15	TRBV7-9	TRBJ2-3	CASSPGGGRTDTQYF	TGTGCCAGCAGCCCCGGGGGCGGGAGGACAGATACGCAGTATTTT
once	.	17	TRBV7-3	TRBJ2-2	CASSFFPGTSNTGELFF	TGTGCCAGCAGCTTTTTCCCCGGGACATCGAACACCGGGGAGCTGTTTTTT
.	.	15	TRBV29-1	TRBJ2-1	CSVVGVGLSYNEQFF	TGCAGCGTTGTAGGGGTCGGCTTATCCTACAATGAGCAGTTCTTC
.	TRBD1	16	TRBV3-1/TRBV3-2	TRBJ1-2	CASSRRAGGSNYGYTF	TGTGCCAGCAGCCGTCGAGCAGGGGGCTCTAACTATGGCTACACCTTC
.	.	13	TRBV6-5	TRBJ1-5	CASSPSERQPQHF	TGTGCCAGCAGCCCATCGGAGCGGCAGCCCCAGCATTTT
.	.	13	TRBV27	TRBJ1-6	CASSFEETSPLHF	TGTGCCAGCAGTTTCGAGGAGACTTCACCCCTCCACTTT
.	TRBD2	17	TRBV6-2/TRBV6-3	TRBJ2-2	CASSSWTSGEITGELFF	TGTGCCAGCAGTTCCTGGACTAGCGGGGAAATCACCGGGGAGCTGTTTTTT
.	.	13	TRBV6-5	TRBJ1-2	CASSYLGGLGYTF	TGTGCCAGCAGTTACCTTGGAGGCTTAGGCTACACCTTC
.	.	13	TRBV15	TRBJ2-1	CATSRAQGNEQFF	TGTGCCACCAGCAGAGCCCAGGGCAATGAGCAGTTCTTC
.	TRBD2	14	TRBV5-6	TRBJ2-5	CASSFLAGGETQYF	TGTGCCAGCAGCTTCCTAGCGGGGGGAGAGACCCAGTACTTC
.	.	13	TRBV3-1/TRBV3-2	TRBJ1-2	CASSKQGGDGYTF	TGTGCCAGCAGCAAACAGGGAGGCGATGGCTACACCTTC
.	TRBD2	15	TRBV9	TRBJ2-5	CASSAAGTSGETQYF	TGTGCCAGCAGCGCCGCCGGGACTAGCGGTGAGACCCAGTACTTC
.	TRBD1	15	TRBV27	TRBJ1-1	CASTDGTGGSTEAFF	TGTGCCAGCACCGACGGGACAGGGGGGTCCACTGAAGCTTTCTTT
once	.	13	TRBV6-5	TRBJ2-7	CASSLAHTREQYF	TGTGCCAGCAGTTTGGCCCATACACGCGAGCAGTACTTC
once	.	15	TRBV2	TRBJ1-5	CASRMDLYSNQPQHF	TGTGCCAGCAGGATGGACCTGTATAGCAATCAGCCCCAGCATTTT
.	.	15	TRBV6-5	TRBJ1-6	CASSQPQGLGRTLHF	TGTGCCAGCAGTCAACCCCAGGGCCTCGGTCGGACCCTCCACTTT
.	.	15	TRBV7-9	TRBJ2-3	CASSRPSEGTDTQYF	TGTGCCAGCAGCCGCCCAAGCGAAGGCACAGATACGCAGTATTTT
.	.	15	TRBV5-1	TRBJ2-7	CASSSVPGGVYEQYF	TGCGCCAGCAGCTCGGTCCCCGGGGGCGTCTACGAGCAGTACTTC